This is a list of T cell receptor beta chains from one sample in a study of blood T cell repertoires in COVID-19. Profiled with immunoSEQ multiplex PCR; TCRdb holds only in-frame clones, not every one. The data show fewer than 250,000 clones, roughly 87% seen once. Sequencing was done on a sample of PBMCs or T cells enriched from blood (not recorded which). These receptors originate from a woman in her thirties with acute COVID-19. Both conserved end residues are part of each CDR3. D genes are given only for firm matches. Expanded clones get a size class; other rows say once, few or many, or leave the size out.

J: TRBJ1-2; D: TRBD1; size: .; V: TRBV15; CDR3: CATSRDLTGGGYTF; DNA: TGTGCCACCAGCAGAGACTTAACAGGGGGTGGCTACACCTTC
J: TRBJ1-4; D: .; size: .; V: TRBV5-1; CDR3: CASSPSGGGNEKLFF; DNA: TGCGCCAGCAGCCCTTCCGGGGGGGGTAATGAAAAACTGTTTTTT
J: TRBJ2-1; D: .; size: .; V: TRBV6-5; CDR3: CASRKDWDSYNEQFF; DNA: TGTGCCAGCCGTAAGGACTGGGACTCCTACAATGAGCAGTTCTTC
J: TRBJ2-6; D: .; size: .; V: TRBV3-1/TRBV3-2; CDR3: CASSQGAGANVLTF; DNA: TGTGCCAGCAGCCAAGGAGCTGGGGCCAACGTCCTGACTTTC
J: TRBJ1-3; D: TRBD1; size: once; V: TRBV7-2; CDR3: CASSLEGTVDSGNTIYF; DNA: TGTGCCAGCAGCTTAGAAGGGACAGTTGACTCTGGAAACACCATATATTTT
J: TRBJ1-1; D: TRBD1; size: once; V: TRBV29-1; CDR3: CSAETGGAYTEAFF; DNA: TGCAGCGCTGAGACAGGGGGCGCATATACTGAAGCTTTCTTT
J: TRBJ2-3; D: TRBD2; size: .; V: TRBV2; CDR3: CASTTSGNTDTQYF; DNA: TGTGCCAGCACCACCAGCGGGAACACAGATACGCAGTATTTT
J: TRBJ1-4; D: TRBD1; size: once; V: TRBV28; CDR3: CASRGQANEKLFF; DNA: TGTGCCAGCAGGGGACAGGCAAATGAAAAACTGTTTTTT
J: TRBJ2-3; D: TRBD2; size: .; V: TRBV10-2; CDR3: CASSQRRGGLSTDTQYF; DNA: TGCGCCAGCAGTCAGAGGCGGGGGGGCCTCAGCACAGATACGCAGTATTTT
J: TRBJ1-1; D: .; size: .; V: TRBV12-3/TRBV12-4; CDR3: CATSGGGNTEAFF; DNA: TGTGCCACCTCCGGCGGAGGGAACACTGAAGCTTTCTTT
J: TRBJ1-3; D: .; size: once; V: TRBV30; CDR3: CARRTSGNTIYF; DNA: TGTGCCCGCAGGACTTCTGGAAACACCATATATTTT
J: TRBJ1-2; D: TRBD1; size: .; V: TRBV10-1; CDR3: CASRRGQVGYTF; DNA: TGCGCCAGCAGGCGGGGACAGGTTGGCTACACCTTC
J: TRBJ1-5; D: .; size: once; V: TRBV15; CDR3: CATSRDLAGEQPQHF; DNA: TGTGCCACCAGCAGAGATCTAGCGGGGGAGCAGCCCCAGCATTTT